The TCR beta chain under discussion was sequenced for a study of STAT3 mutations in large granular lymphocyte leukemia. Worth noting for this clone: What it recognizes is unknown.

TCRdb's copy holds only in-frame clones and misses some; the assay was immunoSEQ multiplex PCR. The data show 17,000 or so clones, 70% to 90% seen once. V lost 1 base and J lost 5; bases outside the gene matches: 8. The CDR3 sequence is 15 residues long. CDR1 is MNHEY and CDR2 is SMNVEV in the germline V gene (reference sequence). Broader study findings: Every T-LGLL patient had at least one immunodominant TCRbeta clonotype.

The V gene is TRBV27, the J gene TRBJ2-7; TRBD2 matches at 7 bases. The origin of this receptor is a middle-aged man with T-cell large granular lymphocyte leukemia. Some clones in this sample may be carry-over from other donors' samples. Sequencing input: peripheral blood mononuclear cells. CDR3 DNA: TGTGCCAGCAGTTTATTGGGGCGGGAGACCAACGAGCAGTACTTC. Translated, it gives CASSLLGRETNEQYF.